This T cell receptor (beta chain) comes out of a study of PD-L1 blockade in urothelial cancer (dated by TCRdb to 2016 to 2017). In the study overall: All patients started therapy at some point between 2014 and 2016 and received atezolizumab 1,200 mg intravenously every 3 weeks. About 85% of the roughly 29 patients were identified as males with urothelial cancer of bladder origin, and a prior smoking history was reported by 18 of 29 patients. An ECOG performance status of 0 or 1 was recorded for the patients, and 0 to 3 prior chemotherapy regimens had been received by the patients. Blood samples were analyzed at two time points: 3 weeks after treatment start (second dose) and 6 weeks after treatment start. Blood samples gave median yields of approximately 130,000 T cells and around 88,000 unique TCRs, along with a median clonality of approximately 0.084. Somatic, immune and clinical correlates of response to PD-L1 blockade with atezolizumab in urothelial cancer were the focus of an exploratory multi-omic analysis. Pretreatment tumor samples, along with matched peripheral blood serially collected before and after atezolizumab treatment, were subjected to TCR sequencing. Durable clinical benefit was defined as progression-free survival longer than 6 months, and TCR features were also tested against progression-free and overall survival. In the same patients, whole exome sequencing and RNA sequencing of pretreatment tumors were performed in addition to TCR sequencing. Durable clinical benefit was achieved by nine patients but not by the remaining 20. Pretreatment blood TCR-seq was available for around 29 patients, at least one posttreatment blood collection was obtained for about 24 patients, and tumor TCR-seq was available for about 24 patients. What the study reported, not specific to this receptor: Small sample size (n ≈ 29) and many exploratory analyses mean the results are intended to be hypothesis-generating. Improved progression-free and overall survival was associated with having pretreatment peripheral blood TCR clonality below the median. Among patients with durable benefit, tumor-associated TCR clones showed greater expansion in peripheral blood 3 weeks after treatment started (n ≈ 23, p = 0.022).

Each PCR received spiked-in synthetic TCR analog templates so that absolute template abundance could be estimated from read counts. TCRbeta CDR3 regions were amplified from genomic DNA with bias-controlled V and J gene primers using the immunoSEQ assay. Sequencing of rearranged TCRbeta segments was done at approximately 20X coverage. Concerning the study's data processing: Clustering was used to correct sequencing errors, and CDR3s were annotated against IMGT so that V, D and J genes could be assigned. Out-of-frame and stop-codon sequences were excluded, and only productive TCRbeta rearrangements were used in downstream analyses. To compute clonality, Shannon entropy was normalized by the log of the number of unique productive sequences and then subtracted from one. Fisher's exact test with Benjamini-Hochberg correction, using a cutoff of adjusted p below 0.01, was how clones that differed between time points or between blood and tumor were identified. What TCRdb holds here is the immuneACCESS table cut down to in-frame rearrangements. Part of the clones is not present; checked against another copy, under half of the missing clones reflect an unresolved V gene, and the others are unexplained. For V, J and clone size, that table is used; D and trimming come from the DNA. Present in this sample are about 72,000 clones, 80% to 90% of which were seen just once. The ten largest clones take up roughly 4.5% of the sample.

V and J lose 1 base and 2 bases, and a span of 12 bases separates them. CDR1 is given as SGHRS and CDR2 as YFSETQ, both from the germline V gene. Counted from cysteine to phenylalanine, this CDR3 has 15 amino acids. Just the 45-base CDR3 DNA is kept, in frame starting at base 1. As for this clone: There is no known antigen for this receptor. No base-level quality is on record; no much larger clone is a single base apart.

The cohort comprised about 30 patients with locally advanced or metastatic urothelial carcinoma treated at Memorial Sloan Kettering on a trial protocol. Peripheral blood mononuclear cells were collected pretreatment and during treatment, at between 1 and 8 total time points per patient. The Qiagen DNeasy Blood extraction kit was used to purify genomic DNA from total PBMCs and tumor samples. PBMCs were collected pretreatment and during treatment and were isolated and stored as previously described. The sample here was PBMCs, taken around atezolizumab (anti-PD-L1) treatment. The rearranged segments are TRBV5-1 and TRBJ2-5; the D gene is not confidently resolved. This TCR was recovered from a man between 65 and 85 years old with urothelial cancer. The CDR3 here reads CASSLSYSPQETQYF. The nucleotide sequence reads TGCGCCAGCAGCTTGTCCTACTCCCCTCAAGAGACCCAGTACTTC.